The rows below give T cell receptor beta chains drawn from one sample of a study of early T cells in non-severe SARS-CoV-2 infection. MiXCR, applied by TCRdb to the 5' RACE reads, yields one record per CDR3 protein. The profile covers more than 90,000 distinct CDR3 sequences, with approximately 11% appearing a single time and 4% to 5.5% taken by the ten largest. The sample consisted of whole blood. The receptors shown here come from an adult who was a healthcare worker with PCR-confirmed SARS-CoV-2 infection or an uninfected control (not recorded which). CDR3s leave out the opening cysteine and the closing phenylalanine or tryptophan. The order of the fields is J gene, V gene, CDR3 protein.

j_call: TRBJ1-4
v_call: TRBV27
cdr3_aa: ASSFGGGVNEKLF

j_call: TRBJ2-7
v_call: TRBV28
cdr3_aa: ASSAPATANYEQY

j_call: TRBJ1-1
v_call: TRBV2
cdr3_aa: ASEPSNQGLNTEAF

j_call: TRBJ1-1
v_call: TRBV7-2
cdr3_aa: ASSLVTRVNTEAF

j_call: TRBJ1-5
v_call: TRBV5-5
cdr3_aa: ASSTYYYSNQPQH

j_call: TRBJ1-1
v_call: TRBV20-1
cdr3_aa: SARRQDTEAF

j_call: TRBJ1-1
v_call: TRBV29-1
cdr3_aa: SVKDRPNTEAF

j_call: TRBJ2-1
v_call: TRBV6-6
cdr3_aa: ASSYPRRDEQF

j_call: TRBJ1-3
v_call: TRBV27
cdr3_aa: ASSPFVGGSGNTIY

j_call: TRBJ2-1
v_call: TRBV20-1
cdr3_aa: SARDRASGSYNEQF

j_call: TRBJ2-1
v_call: TRBV2
cdr3_aa: ASTAASSYNEQF

j_call: TRBJ2-3
v_call: TRBV6-1
cdr3_aa: ASSGAGGPTDTQY

j_call: TRBJ2-1
v_call: TRBV27
cdr3_aa: ASRRDTREQF

j_call: TRBJ2-1
v_call: TRBV4-1
cdr3_aa: ASSQAPSGSLNEQF

j_call: TRBJ2-1
v_call: TRBV6-2/TRBV6-3
cdr3_aa: ASRPRLASSSYNEQF

j_call: TRBJ1-1
v_call: TRBV6-5
cdr3_aa: ASKGPTEAF

j_call: TRBJ2-6
v_call: TRBV28
cdr3_aa: ASSSAGRRANVLT

j_call: TRBJ2-2
v_call: TRBV4-1
cdr3_aa: ASNQGAVGNTGELF

j_call: TRBJ1-1
v_call: TRBV29-1
cdr3_aa: SGIIWRDKNTEAF

j_call: TRBJ2-2
v_call: TRBV11-2
cdr3_aa: ASAGDTGELF

j_call: TRBJ2-3
v_call: TRBV6-2/TRBV6-3
cdr3_aa: ASSYEAGGITDTQY

j_call: TRBJ2-7
v_call: TRBV28
cdr3_aa: ASRARGRTYEQY

j_call: TRBJ2-2
v_call: TRBV14
cdr3_aa: ASSLWNTGELF

j_call: TRBJ2-1
v_call: TRBV12-3/TRBV12-4
cdr3_aa: ASSLARAGEQF

j_call: TRBJ2-7
v_call: TRBV4-1
cdr3_aa: ASSQDPLGQRVYYEQY

j_call: TRBJ2-5
v_call: TRBV9
cdr3_aa: ASSVGRLTPSA

j_call: TRBJ1-1
v_call: TRBV6-2/TRBV6-3
cdr3_aa: ASRAWDTEAF

j_call: TRBJ2-1
v_call: TRBV28
cdr3_aa: ASSLLTGDEQF

j_call: TRBJ2-3
v_call: TRBV27
cdr3_aa: ASRKSLAEFTDTQY

j_call: TRBJ1-2
v_call: TRBV29-1
cdr3_aa: SARGQTTYGYT

j_call: TRBJ1-5
v_call: TRBV7-9
cdr3_aa: ASSHETGNRYSNQPQH

j_call: TRBJ2-2
v_call: TRBV9
cdr3_aa: ASSVTSGTSLTGELF

j_call: TRBJ1-5
v_call: TRBV2
cdr3_aa: ASSVGRSLAQH

j_call: TRBJ1-2
v_call: TRBV6-2/TRBV6-3
cdr3_aa: ASSYSTGTVNGYT

j_call: TRBJ1-3
v_call: TRBV28
cdr3_aa: ASPIPGRSGNTIY

j_call: TRBJ2-2
v_call: TRBV2
cdr3_aa: ASSEVGANENTGELF

j_call: TRBJ1-5
v_call: TRBV28
cdr3_aa: ASSPTGGRSNQPQH

j_call: TRBJ2-7
v_call: TRBV7-3
cdr3_aa: ASSDQGASFSEQY

j_call: TRBJ2-2
v_call: TRBV20-1
cdr3_aa: SAALLDNTGELF

j_call: TRBJ2-5
v_call: TRBV6-5
cdr3_aa: ASSSISGGAEETQY

j_call: TRBJ1-3
v_call: TRBV20-1
cdr3_aa: SAPLPGGNTIY

j_call: TRBJ2-1
v_call: TRBV4-1
cdr3_aa: ASSQTSGRYNEQF

j_call: TRBJ1-5
v_call: TRBV20-1
cdr3_aa: SARPDRYSNQPQH

j_call: TRBJ2-2
v_call: TRBV12-3/TRBV12-4
cdr3_aa: ASSFSGATGELF

j_call: TRBJ1-1
v_call: TRBV3-1
cdr3_aa: ASSQSSNTEAF

j_call: TRBJ2-1
v_call: TRBV27
cdr3_aa: ASSRDRLLLNEQF

j_call: TRBJ2-1
v_call: TRBV11-3
cdr3_aa: ASSLLAGEIAGSYNEQF

j_call: TRBJ1-2
v_call: TRBV6-2/TRBV6-3
cdr3_aa: ASSYAWGDPDYGYT